This T cell receptor beta chain was identified during a study of blood T cell repertoires in COVID-19. Study context: Both acute and convalescent COVID-19 samples were obtained from the United States, Italy and Spain. PBMCs, B-cell-depleted T cells, or T cells were the source of the cDNA or gDNA that made up the material.

Authors' analysis steps: By means of reference gene primer amplification, nucleated cell counts were estimated. This table comes from immunoSEQ multiplex PCR, and its TCRdb copy is limited to in-frame clones, with some not included. That table gives V, J and clone size, and the DNA gave D and trimming. The sample holds roughly 190,000 clones, approximately 90% seen once. The V gene end was trimmed by 4 bases and the J gene end by 2 bases; junction bases not matched to a gene: 11. The CDR3 extends over 17 amino acids. Germline CDR1 and CDR2: SGHAT and FQNNGV. The sample comprised peripheral blood. The genes are TRBV11-2 and TRBJ2-1, with 7 bases aligning to TRBD2. The receptor was isolated from a man in his thirties or forties with acute or convalescent COVID-19. The CDR3 loop reads CASSSGWGGVPYNEQFF. The CDR3 DNA reads as TGTGCCAGCAGCTCCGGTTGGGGAGGGGTCCCCTACAATGAGCAGTTCTTC.